This T cell receptor beta chain was profiled in a study of a mutant IDH1 vaccine in newly diagnosed glioma. The method was immunoSEQ multiplex PCR; TCRdb's version includes in-frame clones alone and lacks a portion of them. The data show roughly 43,000 clones, approximately 88% seen once. The CDR3 is 14 amino acids. The ends lost 6 bases at V and 3 bases at J; junction bases unmatched: 2. CDR1 and CDR2 (germline): MNHNS, SASEGT. Time point of the sample: week 23, last vaccination. With topical imiquimod, each dose of the vaccine consisted of 300 ug of mutant IDH1 20-mer peptide. In this sample, this clone turned up once. Its antigen is unknown.

The sample was PBMCs, taken from a glioma patient whose treatment included an IDH1 peptide vaccine. The receptor comes from a woman aged 18-29 years with glioma. Some clones in this sample may be carry-over from other donors' samples. The chain joins TRBV6-1 to TRBJ2-2, with TRBD2 matching over 9 bases. CDR3 sequence: CASSLAGYTGELFF. The CDR3 DNA sequence: TGTGCCAGCAGCCTAGCGGGGTACACCGGGGAGCTGTTTTTT.